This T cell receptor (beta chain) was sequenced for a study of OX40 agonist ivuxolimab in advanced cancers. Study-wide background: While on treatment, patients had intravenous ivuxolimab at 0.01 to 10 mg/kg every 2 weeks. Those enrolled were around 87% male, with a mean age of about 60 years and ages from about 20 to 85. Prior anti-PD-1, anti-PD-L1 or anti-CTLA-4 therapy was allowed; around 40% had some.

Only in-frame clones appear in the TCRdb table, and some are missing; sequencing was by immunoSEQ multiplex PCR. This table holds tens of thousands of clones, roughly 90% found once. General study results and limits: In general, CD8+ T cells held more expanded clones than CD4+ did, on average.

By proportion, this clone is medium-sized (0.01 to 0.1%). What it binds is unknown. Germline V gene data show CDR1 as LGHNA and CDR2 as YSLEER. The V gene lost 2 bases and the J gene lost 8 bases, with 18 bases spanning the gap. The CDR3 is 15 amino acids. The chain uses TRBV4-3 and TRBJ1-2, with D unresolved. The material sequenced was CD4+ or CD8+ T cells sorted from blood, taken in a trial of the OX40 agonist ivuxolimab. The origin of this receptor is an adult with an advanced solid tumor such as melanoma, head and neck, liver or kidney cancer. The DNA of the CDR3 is TGCGCCAGCAGCCAACCCAGGCTTAGATTCTGGGGCTACACCTTC. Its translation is CASSQPRLRFWGYTF.